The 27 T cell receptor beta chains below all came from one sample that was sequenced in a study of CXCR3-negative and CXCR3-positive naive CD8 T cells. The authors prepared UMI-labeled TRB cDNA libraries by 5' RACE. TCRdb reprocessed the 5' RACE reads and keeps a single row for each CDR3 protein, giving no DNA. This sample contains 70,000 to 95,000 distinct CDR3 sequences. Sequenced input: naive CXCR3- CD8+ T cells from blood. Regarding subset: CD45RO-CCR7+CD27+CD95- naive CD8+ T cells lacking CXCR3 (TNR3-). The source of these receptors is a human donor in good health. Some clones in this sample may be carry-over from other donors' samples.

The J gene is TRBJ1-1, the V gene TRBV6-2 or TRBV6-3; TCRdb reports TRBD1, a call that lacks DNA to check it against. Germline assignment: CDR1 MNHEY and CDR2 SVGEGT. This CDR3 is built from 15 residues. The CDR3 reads CASRINRGYDTEAFF.

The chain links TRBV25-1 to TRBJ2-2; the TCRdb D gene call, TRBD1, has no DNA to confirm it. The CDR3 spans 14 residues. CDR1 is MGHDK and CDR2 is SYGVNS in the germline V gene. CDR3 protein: CASSEGQGTGELFF.

CDR3 sequence reads: CASTQPPRGGYITDTQYF. The V and J genes are TRBV7-8 and TRBJ2-3; TCRdb picks TRBD2, but there is no DNA to check that call. Germline V gene sequence: CDR1 SGHVS, CDR2 FQNEAQ. The CDR3 spans 18 residues.

CDR3 sequence: CASSTGTGFGYTF. The chain has TRBV12-3 or TRBV12-4 and TRBJ1-2; the TCRdb call, TRBD1, lacks DNA for checking. The CDR3 has 13 residues.

CDR3 sequence: CASSLASDEQFF. V gene TRBV11-2 combines with J gene TRBJ2-1. This CDR3 comprises 12 residues. The germline CDR1 and CDR2 sequences are SGHAT and FQNNGV. The complete variable domain, with remaining parts taken from reference TRBV11-2 and TRBJ2-1, reads EAGVAQSPRYKIIEKRQSVAFWCNPISGHATLYWYQQILGQGPKLLIQFQNNGVVDDSQLPKDRFSAERLKGVDSTLKIQPAKLEDSAVYLCASSLASDEQFFGPGTRLTVL.

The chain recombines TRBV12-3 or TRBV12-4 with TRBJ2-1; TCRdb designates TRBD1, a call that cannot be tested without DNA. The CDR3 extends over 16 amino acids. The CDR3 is CASSYPEGQGNNEQFF.

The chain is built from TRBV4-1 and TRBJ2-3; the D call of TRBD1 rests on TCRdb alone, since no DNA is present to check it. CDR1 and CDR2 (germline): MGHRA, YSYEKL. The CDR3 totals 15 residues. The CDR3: CASSPPTGGTDTQYF.

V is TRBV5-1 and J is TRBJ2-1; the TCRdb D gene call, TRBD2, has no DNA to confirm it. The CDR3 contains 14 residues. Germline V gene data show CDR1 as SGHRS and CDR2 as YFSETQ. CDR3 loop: CASSPGLADNEQFF.

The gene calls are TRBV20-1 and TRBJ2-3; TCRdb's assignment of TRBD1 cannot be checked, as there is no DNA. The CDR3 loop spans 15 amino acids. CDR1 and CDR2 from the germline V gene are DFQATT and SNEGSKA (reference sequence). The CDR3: CSARGTSTSTDTQYF.

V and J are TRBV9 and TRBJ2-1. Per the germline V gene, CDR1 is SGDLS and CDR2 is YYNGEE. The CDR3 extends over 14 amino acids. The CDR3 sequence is CASSVEGFYNEQFF.

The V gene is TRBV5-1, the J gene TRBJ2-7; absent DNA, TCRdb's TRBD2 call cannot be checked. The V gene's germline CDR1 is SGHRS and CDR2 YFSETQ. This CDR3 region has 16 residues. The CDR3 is CASSLRFSGRTYEQYF.

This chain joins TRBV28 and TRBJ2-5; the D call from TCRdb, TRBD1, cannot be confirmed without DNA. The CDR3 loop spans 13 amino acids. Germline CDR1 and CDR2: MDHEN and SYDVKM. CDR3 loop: CASTALPGRTKYF. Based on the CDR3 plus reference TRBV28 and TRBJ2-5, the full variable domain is DVKVTQSSRYLVKRTGEKVFLECVQDMDHENMFWYRQDPGLGLRLIYFSYDVKMKEKGDIPEGYSVSREKKERFSLILESASTNQTSMYLCASTALPGRTKYFGPGTRLLVL.

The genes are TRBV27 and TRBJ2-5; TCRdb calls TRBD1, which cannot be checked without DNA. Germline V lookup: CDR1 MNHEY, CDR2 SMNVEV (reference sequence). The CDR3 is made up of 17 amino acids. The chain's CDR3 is CASSPLAGTGVTETQYF.

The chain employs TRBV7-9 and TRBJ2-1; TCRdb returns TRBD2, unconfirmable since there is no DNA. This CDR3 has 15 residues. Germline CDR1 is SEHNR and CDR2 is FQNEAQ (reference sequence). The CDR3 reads CASSPRGEPYNEQFF.

CDR3 in amino acids: CSVERDANTGELFF. The chain couples TRBV29-1 to TRBJ2-2; TCRdb picks TRBD2, but there is no DNA to check that call. The CDR3 extends over 14 amino acids. Germline loops: CDR1 SQVTM, CDR2 ANQGSEA.

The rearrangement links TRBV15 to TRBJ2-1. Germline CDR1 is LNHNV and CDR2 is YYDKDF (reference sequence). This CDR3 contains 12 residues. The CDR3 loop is CATSSRFNEQFF. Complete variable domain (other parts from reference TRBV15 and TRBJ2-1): DAMVIQNPRYQVTQFGKPVTLSCSQTLNHNVMYWYQQKSSQAPKLLFHYYDKDFNNEADTPDNFQSRRPNTSFCFLDIRSPGLGDTAMYLCATSSRFNEQFFGPGTRLTVL.

CDR3 sequence reads: CASRDPTDGISGANVLTF. The rearrangement joins TRBV12-3 or TRBV12-4 to TRBJ2-6. CDR3 length: 18 amino acids.

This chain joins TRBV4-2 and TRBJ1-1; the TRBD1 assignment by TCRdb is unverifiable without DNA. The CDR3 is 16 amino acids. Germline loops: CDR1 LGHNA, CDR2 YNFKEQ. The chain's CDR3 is CASSPWTGGGNTEAFF.

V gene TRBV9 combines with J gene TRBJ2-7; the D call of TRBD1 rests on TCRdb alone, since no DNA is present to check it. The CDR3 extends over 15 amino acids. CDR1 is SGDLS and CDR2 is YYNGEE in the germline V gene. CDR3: CASSVAAGMFYEQYF.

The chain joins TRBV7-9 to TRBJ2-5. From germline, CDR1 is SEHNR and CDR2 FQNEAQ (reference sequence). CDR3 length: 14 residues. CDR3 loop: CASSPRGSQETQYF.

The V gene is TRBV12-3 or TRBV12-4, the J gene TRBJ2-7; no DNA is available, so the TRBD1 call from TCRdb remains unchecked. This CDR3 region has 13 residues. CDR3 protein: CASSFSGANEQYF.

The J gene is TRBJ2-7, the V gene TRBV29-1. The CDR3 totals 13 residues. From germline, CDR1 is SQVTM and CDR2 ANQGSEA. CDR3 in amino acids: CSVDDAGSYEQYF.

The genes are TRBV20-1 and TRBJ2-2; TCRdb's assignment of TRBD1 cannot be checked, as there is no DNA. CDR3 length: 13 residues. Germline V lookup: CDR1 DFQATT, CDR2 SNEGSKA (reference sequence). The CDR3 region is CSARDRQTGELFF.

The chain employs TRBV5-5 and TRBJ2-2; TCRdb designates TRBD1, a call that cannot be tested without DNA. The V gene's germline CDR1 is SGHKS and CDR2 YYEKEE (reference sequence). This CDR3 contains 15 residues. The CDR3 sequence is CASSLEQETTGELFF.

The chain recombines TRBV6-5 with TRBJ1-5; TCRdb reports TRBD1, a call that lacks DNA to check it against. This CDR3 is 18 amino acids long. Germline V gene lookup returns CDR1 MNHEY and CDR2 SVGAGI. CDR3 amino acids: CASGNRDPNEYSNQPQHF.

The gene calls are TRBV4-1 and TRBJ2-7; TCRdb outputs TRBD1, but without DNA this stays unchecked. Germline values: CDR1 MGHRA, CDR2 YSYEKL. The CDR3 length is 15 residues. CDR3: CASSPVTGNSYEQYF.

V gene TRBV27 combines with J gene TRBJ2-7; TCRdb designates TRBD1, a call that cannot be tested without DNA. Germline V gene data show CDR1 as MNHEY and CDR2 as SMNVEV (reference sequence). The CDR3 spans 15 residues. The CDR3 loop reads CASSLTGQGANEQYF.